This T cell receptor beta chain was obtained from a study of early T cells in non-severe SARS-CoV-2 infection. Per germline, CDR1 MDHEN and CDR2 SYDVKM. Germline trimming cut 6 bases from V and 1 base from J; bases unmatched to any gene: 7. The CDR3 is 15 amino acids. This clonotype was counted at least ten times. TCRdb analysed the 5' RACE reads with MiXCR anew, one entry per CDR3 protein. The data show about 23,000 distinct CDR3 sequences, about 5% seen once. The rearrangement joins TRBV28 to TRBJ2-3; 7 nucleotides line up with TRBD2. The sample comprised whole blood. The clonotype comes from an adult who was a healthcare worker with PCR-confirmed SARS-CoV-2 infection or an uninfected control (not recorded which). The CDR3 sequence: CASSPTGRGTDTQYF. The CDR3, as DNA: TGTGCCAGCAGCCCGACTGGGAGGGGCACAGATACGCAGTATTTT.